The clone carrying this T cell receptor (beta chain) showed up many times. The data derive from a study of T cells in Graves' hyperthyroidism and ophthalmopathy. Whole-study context: At initial diagnosis, before any treatment had begun, peripheral blood was obtained.

Between the trimmed V and J ends, which lost 8 bases and 4 bases, there was a span of 8 bases. CDR3 length: 11 residues. From germline, CDR1 is LNHDA and CDR2 SQIVND (reference sequence). TCR beta CDR3 sequences were amplified from RNA transcripts. With the HTBI primer set, the TCR CDR3 went through a first round of RT-PCR. Each CDR3 protein gets one entry after TCRdb re-called the multiplex PCR reads with MiXCR. The table includes about 840,000 distinct CDR3 sequences, 35% to 40% detected once. The chain joins TRBV19 to TRBJ2-5; D remains ambiguous. Sequenced material: blood. The clonotype comes from a man between 18 and 35 years old with Graves' hyperthyroidism. The CDR3 DNA is TGTGCCAGTGCAGCCCGAGAGACCCAGTACTTC. Its translation: CASAARETQYF.